This T cell receptor beta chain was recovered during a study of blood T cell repertoires in COVID-19. The V segment lost 0 bases and the J segment 5 bases; nucleotides outside the gene matches: 10. Germline V CDR1 and CDR2: SGHTS, YDEGEE. The CDR3 length is 17 residues. This clone was counted a single time. The method was immunoSEQ multiplex PCR; TCRdb's version includes in-frame clones alone and lacks a portion of them. The sample has under 300,000 clones, more than 75% seen once. Cohorts were determined from participant-reported clinical history. Either two negative PCRs, clearance, or symptom resolution qualified Cohort 3 donors as recovered.

This TCR derives from a man between 18 and 35 years old who had recovered from COVID-19. The sample consisted of PBMCs or T cells enriched from blood (not recorded which). The rearrangement joins TRBV5-8 to TRBJ1-4, with 7 bases aligning to TRBD1. This chain's CDR3 is CASSLGQGGMINEKLFF. In DNA form, the CDR3 reads TGTGCCAGCAGCTTGGGACAGGGCGGGATGATAAATGAAAAACTGTTTTTT.